The clone carrying this T cell receptor beta chain is medium-sized. This sample's RNA came from whole unsorted tissue. The normal lung tissue was taken more than 3 cm from the tumor edge. The entry originates in a study of tumor and adjacent non-tumor tissue in lung cancer. CDR3 length: 14 amino acids. Germline V gene lookup returns CDR1 MGHRA and CDR2 YSYEKL. Trimming cost V 3 bases and J 4 bases, with 12 bases left between them. The library came from three nested PCR rounds adapted from ARM-PCR protocols. In TCRdb, the multiplex PCR reads were re-called with MiXCR into one record per CDR3 protein. The repertoire holds roughly 49,000 distinct CDR3 sequences, 74% seen once, with roughly 25% in the top ten.

J is TRBJ2-5 and V is TRBV4-1; D might be TRBD2 (7 bases). The sequence came from an older woman with non-small cell lung cancer. Sequences were obtained from distant non-tumor lung tissue. This chain's CDR3 is CASSQGGQVETQYF. Written as DNA, the CDR3 is TGCGCCAGCAGCCAGGGGGGGCAGGTAGAGACCCAGTACTTC.